The rows below give T cell receptor beta chains drawn from one sample of a study of T cells in Graves' hyperthyroidism and ophthalmopathy. TCRdb reanalysed the multiplex PCR reads using MiXCR and keeps one entry per CDR3 protein. The sample contains under 300,000 distinct CDR3 sequences, 20% to 25% of which appear only once. Sequenced: blood. The receptors come from a man younger than 45 with Graves' ophthalmopathy. Each CDR3 is given with its conserved first and last residue. A D gene is named only where the DNA matches it firmly. Only part of the rows carry a size: once, few, many, or a class if the clone is expanded.

CDR3 length	clone size	V gene	J gene	D gene	CDR3 protein	CDR3 DNA
15	-	TRBV18	TRBJ2-2	-	CASSPTFADTGELFF	TGTGCCAGCTCACCAACATTCGCGGACACCGGGGAGCTGTTTTTT
13	few	TRBV6-2/TRBV6-3	TRBJ1-6	-	CASSYSWNSPLHF	TGTGCCAGCAGTTACTCTTGGAATTCACCCCTCCACTTT
13	-	TRBV12-3/TRBV12-4	TRBJ2-2	-	CASRGYDTGELFF	TGTGCCAGCAGGGGCTACGACACCGGGGAGCTGTTTTTT
15	many	TRBV7-2	TRBJ1-1	-	CASSLSWVQNTEAFF	TGTGCCAGCAGCTTATCATGGGTCCAGAACACTGAAGCTTTCTTT
11	many	TRBV6-1	TRBJ1-2	-	CASSEVAGGPF	TGTGCCAGCAGTGAAGTGGCCGGAGGACCCTTC
14	-	TRBV15	TRBJ2-4	-	CATSRDRAENIQYF	TGTGCCACCAGCAGAGATCGGGCGGAAAACATTCAGTACTTC
15	-	TRBV19	TRBJ2-3	TRBD1	CASSTGTVSTDTQYF	TGTGCCAGTAGCACCGGGACAGTTAGCACAGATACGCAGTATTTT
14	-	TRBV24-1	TRBJ2-1	-	CATSDANYRFEQFF	TGTGCCACCAGTGACGCTAATTACAGATTTGAGCAGTTCTTC
15	-	TRBV7-2	TRBJ2-1	TRBD2	CASSETSDLYNGQFF	TGTGCCAGCAGCGAGACTAGCGATCTCTACAATGGGCAGTTCTTC
15	few	TRBV6-5	TRBJ1-4	TRBD1	CASSYRDSVGGKLFF	TGTGCCAGCAGTTACCGGGACAGTGTCGGCGGAAAACTGTTTTTT
11	-	TRBV28	TRBJ1-1	-	CASQGSTEAFF	TGTGCCAGCCAGGGGAGCACTGAAGCTTTCTTT
15	-	TRBV7-9	TRBJ2-4	TRBD2	CASSEWTSGKNIQYF	TGTGCCAGCAGCGAATGGACTAGCGGTAAAAACATTCAGTACTTC
15	-	TRBV5-5	TRBJ1-4	-	CASSLPGPRNEKLFF	TGTGCCAGCAGCTTGCCGGGACCGAGAAATGAAAAACTGTTTTTT
15	-	TRBV9	TRBJ2-3	TRBD2	CASSTGTSDTDTQYF	TGTGCCAGCAGCACTGGGACTAGCGATACGGATACGCAGTATTTT
14	-	TRBV7-2	TRBJ1-2	-	CASSLVVGNYGYTF	TGTGCCAGCAGCTTAGTAGTGGGAAACTATGGCTACACCTTC
18	few	TRBV7-3	TRBJ2-1	TRBD2	CASSSGLAGANSYNEQFF	TGTGCCAGCAGCTCGGGACTAGCGGGAGCGAACTCCTACAATGAGCAGTTCTTC
16	-	TRBV27	TRBJ1-5	-	CASHSIEPLRGQPQHF	TGTGCCAGCCATTCCATCGAGCCCCTAAGGGGTCAGCCCCAGCATTTT
14	many	TRBV20-1	TRBJ2-7	-	CSAPTGRGSHEQYF	TGCAGTGCTCCCACGGGGAGAGGGTCCCACGAGCAGTACTTC
14	-	TRBV6-1	TRBJ2-7	-	CASRLRQPPYEQYF	TGTGCCAGCAGACTTCGACAGCCTCCCTACGAGCAGTACTTC
12	-	TRBV28	TRBJ2-1	-	CASSSLVGEWFF	TGTGCCAGCAGTTCCTTAGTCGGAGAATGGTTCTTC
16	few	TRBV24-1	TRBJ2-5	-	CATSGLGGRGKETQYF	TGTGCCACCAGTGGCCTCGGAGGCCGAGGGAAAGAGACCCAGTACTTC
14	-	TRBV11-3	TRBJ2-1	TRBD1	CASSPGTGGTTKFF	TGTGCCAGCAGCCCAGGGACAGGGGGGACGACGAAGTTCTTC
15	few	TRBV10-2	TRBJ2-7	TRBD2	CASNGGRNVRYEQYF	TGCGCCAGCAACGGCGGGAGGAATGTTCGCTACGAGCAGTACTTC
16	-	TRBV5-5	TRBJ1-2	-	CASSPPPSGRLYGYTF	TGTGCCAGCAGTCCTCCCCCCTCAGGGCGTCTCTATGGCTACACCTTC
12	-	TRBV12-3/TRBV12-4	TRBJ2-5	-	CASSTDEETQYF	TGTGCCAGCAGTACAGACGAAGAGACCCAGTACTTC
17	few	TRBV7-2	TRBJ2-2	-	CASSLARDSQNTGELFF	TGTGCCAGCAGCTTAGCCCGGGACTCCCAGAACACCGGGGAGCTGTTTTTT
16	many	TRBV11-1	TRBJ2-1	TRBD2	CASSLRLAGHYNEQFF	TGTGCCAGCAGCTTGCGACTAGCGGGGCATTACAATGAGCAGTTCTTC
20	-	TRBV5-5	TRBJ2-1	TRBD2	CASSQFGLAGGASTYNEQFF	TGTGCCAGCAGCCAATTCGGTCTAGCGGGAGGTGCCTCAACCTACAATGAGCAGTTCTTC
14	-	TRBV28	TRBJ2-2	TRBD2	CASYPSGATGELFF	TGTGCCAGCTATCCTAGCGGAGCCACCGGGGAGCTGTTTTTT
15	few	TRBV6-5	TRBJ2-3	-	CASSYSGAGADTQYF	TGTGCCAGCAGTTACTCAGGAGCTGGAGCAGATACGCAGTATTTT
14	-	TRBV20-1	TRBJ2-7	-	CSASGRDSSYEQYF	TGCAGTGCTAGCGGGCGGGACAGCTCCTACGAGCAGTACTTC
15	-	TRBV19	TRBJ2-5	TRBD1	CASSLYGTGRETQYF	TGTGCCAGTAGTCTTTATGGGACAGGGAGGGAGACCCAGTACTTC
15	many	TRBV7-2	TRBJ2-7	-	CASSQTYISSYEQYF	TGTGCCAGCAGCCAAACGTACATCAGCTCCTACGAGCAGTACTTC
14	-	TRBV20-1	TRBJ2-5	TRBD1	CSAPGTGGAETQYF	TGCAGTGCTCCCGGGACAGGGGGCGCGGAGACCCAGTACTTC
13	few	TRBV5-1	TRBJ2-5	-	CASSPSSGETQYF	TGCGCCAGCAGCCCTTCCAGCGGGGAGACCCAGTACTTC
14	few	TRBV12-3/TRBV12-4	TRBJ2-1	-	CASRGSGRTNEQFF	TGTGCCAGCAGAGGGTCCGGCAGGACGAATGAGCAGTTCTTC
16	-	TRBV12-3/TRBV12-4	TRBJ1-1	-	CASSLADTRMGTEAFF	TGTGCCAGCAGTTTAGCGGACACCCGAATGGGCACTGAAGCTTTCTTT
11	many	TRBV18	TRBJ2-7	-	CASSGAYEQYF	TGTGCCAGCTCAGGGGCCTACGAGCAGTACTTC
14	many	TRBV27	TRBJ2-1	TRBD1	CASSSADRENEQFF	TGTGCCAGCAGTTCCGCGGACAGGGAGAATGAGCAGTTCTTC
16	-	TRBV28	TRBJ2-3	TRBD2	CASSPGGLAGGDTQYF	TGTGCCAGCAGTCCGGGGGGGCTAGCGGGAGGAGATACGCAGTATTTT
18	-	TRBV6-4	TRBJ1-2	-	CASSEALVGSTSNYGYTF	TGTGCCAGCAGTGAAGCTCTCGTGGGCAGCACTTCTAACTATGGCTACACCTTC
14	-	TRBV7-9	TRBJ2-7	-	CASSSYRVGYEQYF	TGTGCCAGCAGCTCATACAGGGTAGGCTACGAGCAGTACTTC
15	many	TRBV7-8	TRBJ2-5	TRBD2	CASTRTGGSGETQYF	TGTGCCAGCACCAGGACTGGCGGGAGTGGGGAGACCCAGTACTTC
15	few	TRBV5-1	TRBJ2-2	TRBD2	CASSTWTSDTGELFF	TGCGCCAGCAGCACCTGGACTAGCGACACCGGGGAGCTGTTTTTT
15	many	TRBV28	TRBJ1-1	TRBD1	CASSIRWTGLSEAFF	TGTGCCAGCAGTATCCGATGGACAGGGTTATCTGAAGCTTTCTTT
13	-	TRBV3-1	TRBJ2-5	-	CASSPKRLEAQYF	TGTGCCAGCAGCCCCAAGCGACTAGAGGCCCAGTACTTC
14	-	TRBV2	TRBJ2-7	TRBD2	CASSSSGRGYEQYF	TGTGCCAGCAGTTCGAGCGGGAGGGGGTACGAGCAGTACTTC
16	few	TRBV5-1	TRBJ2-2	TRBD1	CASSLSGTVDTGELFF	TGCGCCAGCAGCTTGTCCGGGACAGTCGACACCGGGGAGCTGTTTTTT
15	few	TRBV7-9	TRBJ1-6	TRBD1	CASSARQGKNSPLHF	TGTGCCAGCAGCGCGAGACAGGGGAAGAATTCACCCCTCCACTTT